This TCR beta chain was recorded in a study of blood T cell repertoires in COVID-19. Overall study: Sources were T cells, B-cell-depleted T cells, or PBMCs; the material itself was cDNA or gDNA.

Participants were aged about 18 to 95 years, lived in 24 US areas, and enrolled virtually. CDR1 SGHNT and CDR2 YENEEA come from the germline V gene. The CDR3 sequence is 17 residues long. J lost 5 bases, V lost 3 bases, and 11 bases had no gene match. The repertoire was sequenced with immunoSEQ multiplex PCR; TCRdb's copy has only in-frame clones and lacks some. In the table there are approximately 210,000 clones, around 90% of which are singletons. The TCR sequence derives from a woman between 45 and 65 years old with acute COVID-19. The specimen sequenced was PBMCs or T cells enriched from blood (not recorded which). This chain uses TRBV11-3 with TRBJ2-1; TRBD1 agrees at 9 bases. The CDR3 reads CASSFNRGRGFDNEQFF. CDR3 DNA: TGTGCCAGCAGCTTTAACAGGGGGCGAGGGTTCGACAATGAGCAGTTCTTC.